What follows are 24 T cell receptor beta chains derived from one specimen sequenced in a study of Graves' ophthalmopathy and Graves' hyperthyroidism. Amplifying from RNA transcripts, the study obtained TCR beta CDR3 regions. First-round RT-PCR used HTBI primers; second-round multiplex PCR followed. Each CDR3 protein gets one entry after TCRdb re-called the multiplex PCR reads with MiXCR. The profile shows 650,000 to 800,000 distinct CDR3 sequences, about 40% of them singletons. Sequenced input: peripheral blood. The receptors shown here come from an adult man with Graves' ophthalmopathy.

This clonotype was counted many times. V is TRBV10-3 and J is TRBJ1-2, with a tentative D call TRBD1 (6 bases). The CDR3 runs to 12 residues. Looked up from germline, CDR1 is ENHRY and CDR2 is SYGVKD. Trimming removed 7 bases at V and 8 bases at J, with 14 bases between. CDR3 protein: CAITRGGEGYTF. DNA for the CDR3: TGTGCCATCACCAGGGGAGGTGAAGGCTACACCTTC.

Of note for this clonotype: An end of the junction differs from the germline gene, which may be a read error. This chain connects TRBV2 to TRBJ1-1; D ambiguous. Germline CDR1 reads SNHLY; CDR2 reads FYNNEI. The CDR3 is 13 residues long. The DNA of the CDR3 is TGTGCCAGCAGTTTTCGGAGGAACACTAAAGCTTTCTTT. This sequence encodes CASSFRRNTKAFF.

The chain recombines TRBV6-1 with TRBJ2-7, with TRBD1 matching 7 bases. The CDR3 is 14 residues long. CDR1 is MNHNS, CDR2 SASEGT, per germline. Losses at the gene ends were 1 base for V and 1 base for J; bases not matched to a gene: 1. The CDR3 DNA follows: TGTGCCAGCAGTGAAGTGACAGGGTCCTACGAGCAGTACTTC. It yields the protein CASSEVTGSYEQYF.

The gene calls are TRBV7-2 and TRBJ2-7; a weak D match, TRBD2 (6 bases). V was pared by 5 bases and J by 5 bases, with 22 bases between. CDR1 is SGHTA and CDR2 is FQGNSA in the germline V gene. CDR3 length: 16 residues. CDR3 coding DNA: TGTGCCAGCAGCCACAATACGGGGGAGAAACCCCACGAGCAGTACTTC. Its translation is CASSHNTGEKPHEQYF.

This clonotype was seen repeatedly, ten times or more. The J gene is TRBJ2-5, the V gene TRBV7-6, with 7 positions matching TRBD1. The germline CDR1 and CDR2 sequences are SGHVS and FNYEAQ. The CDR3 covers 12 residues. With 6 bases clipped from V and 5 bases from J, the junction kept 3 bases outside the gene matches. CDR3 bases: TGTGCCAGCAGATCAGGGGGTGAGACCCAGTACTTC. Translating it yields CASRSGGETQYF. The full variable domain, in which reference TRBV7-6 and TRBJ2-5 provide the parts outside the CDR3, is GAGVSQSPRYKVTKRGQDVALRCDPISGHVSLYWYRQALGQGPEFLTYFNYEAQQDKSGLPNDRFSAERPEGSISTLTIQRTEQRDSAMYRCASRSGGETQYFGPGTRLLVL.

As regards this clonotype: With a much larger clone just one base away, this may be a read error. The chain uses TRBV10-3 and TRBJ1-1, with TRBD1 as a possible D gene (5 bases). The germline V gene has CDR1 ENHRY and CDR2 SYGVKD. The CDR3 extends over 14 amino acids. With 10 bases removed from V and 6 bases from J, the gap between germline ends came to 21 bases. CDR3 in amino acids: CASSLWGQHPEAFF. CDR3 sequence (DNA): TGTGCCAGCAGCTTGTGGGGCCAACACCCTGAAGCTTTCTTT.

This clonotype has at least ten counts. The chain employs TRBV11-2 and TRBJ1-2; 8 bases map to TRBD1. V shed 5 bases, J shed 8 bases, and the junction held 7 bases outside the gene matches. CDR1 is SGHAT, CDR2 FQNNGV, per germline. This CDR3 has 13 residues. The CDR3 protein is CASSPGGGVGYTF. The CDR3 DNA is TGTGCCAGCAGCCCAGGGGGCGGGGTCGGCTACACCTTC.

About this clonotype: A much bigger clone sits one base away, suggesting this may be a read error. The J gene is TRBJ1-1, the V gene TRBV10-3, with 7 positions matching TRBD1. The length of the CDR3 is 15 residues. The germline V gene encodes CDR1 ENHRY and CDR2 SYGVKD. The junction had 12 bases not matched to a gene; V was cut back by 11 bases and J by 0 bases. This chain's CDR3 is CAGRDPGQMNTEAFF. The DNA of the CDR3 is TGTGCCGGCAGGGACCCGGGACAGATGAACACTGAAGCTTTCTTT.

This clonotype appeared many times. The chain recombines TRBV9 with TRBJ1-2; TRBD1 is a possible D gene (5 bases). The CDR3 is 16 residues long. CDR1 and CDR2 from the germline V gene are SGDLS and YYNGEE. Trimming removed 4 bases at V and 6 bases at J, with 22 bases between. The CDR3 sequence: CASSSSTATLGDGYTF. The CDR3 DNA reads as TGTGCCAGCAGCTCAAGTACGGCGACCTTAGGGGATGGCTACACCTTC.

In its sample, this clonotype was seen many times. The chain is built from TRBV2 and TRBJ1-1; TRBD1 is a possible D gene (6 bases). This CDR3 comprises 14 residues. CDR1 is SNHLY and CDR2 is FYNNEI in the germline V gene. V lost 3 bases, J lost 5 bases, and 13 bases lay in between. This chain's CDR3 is CASSETAQGTEAFF. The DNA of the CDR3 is TGTGCCAGCAGTGAGACAGCCCAGGGGACTGAAGCTTTCTTT.

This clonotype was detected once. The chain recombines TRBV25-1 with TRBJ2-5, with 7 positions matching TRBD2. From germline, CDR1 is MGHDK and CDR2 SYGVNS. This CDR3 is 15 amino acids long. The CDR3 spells CARSGAGVADETQYF. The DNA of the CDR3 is TGTGCTAGATCTGGGGCGGGGGTAGCCGACGAGACCCAGTACTTC.

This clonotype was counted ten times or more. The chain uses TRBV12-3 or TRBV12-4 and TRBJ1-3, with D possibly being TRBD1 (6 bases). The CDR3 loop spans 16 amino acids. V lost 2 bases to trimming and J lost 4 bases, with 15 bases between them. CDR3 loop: CASSLRGYDRGNTIYF. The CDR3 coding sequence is TGTGCCAGCAGTTTAAGGGGGTACGATCGCGGAAACACCATATATTTT.

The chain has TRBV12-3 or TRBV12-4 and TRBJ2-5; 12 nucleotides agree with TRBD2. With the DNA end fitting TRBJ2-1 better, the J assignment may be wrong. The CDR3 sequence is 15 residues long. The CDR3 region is CASSRTSGMPNEQFF. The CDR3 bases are TGTGCCAGCAGCCGGACTAGCGGGATGCCCAATGAGCAGTTCTTC.

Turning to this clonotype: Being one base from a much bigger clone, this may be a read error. The CDR3 DNA follows: TGTGCCAGCAGCTTAGGGCTCGGGGGGCTGTTTTTT. The encoded protein is CASSLGLGGLFF. The chain couples TRBV11-2 to TRBJ2-2; weak D call: TRBD2 (6 bases). Germline-derived CDR1 and CDR2 are SGHAT and FQNNGV. CDR3 size: 12 residues.

In DNA form, the CDR3 reads TGTGCCAGCAGATTCGGCCCGGGTCAGGGGAGGAATCAGCCCCAGCATTTT. Residues: CASRFGPGQGRNQPQHF. The chain is built from TRBV5-6 and TRBJ1-5; the D gene is possibly TRBD1 (6 bases). The V gene's germline CDR1 is SGHDT and CDR2 YYEEEE. CDR3 length: 17 amino acids. V lost 5 bases, J lost 4 bases, and 22 bases lay in between. Together with reference TRBV5-6 and TRBJ1-5, the CDR3 gives the full variable domain: DAGVTQSPTHLIKTRGQQVTLRCSPKSGHDTVSWYQQALGQGPQFIFQYYEEEERQRGNFPDRFSGHQFPNYSSELNVNALLLGDSALYLCASRFGPGQGRNQPQHFGDGTRLSIL.

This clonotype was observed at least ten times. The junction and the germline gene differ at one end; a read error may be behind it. The CDR3 region is CASSERGTGGNQPQHF. In nucleotides, the CDR3 is TGTGCCAGCAGTGAACGCGGGACAGGGGGCAATCAGCCCCAGCATTTT. The V call is TRBV10-3, the J call TRBJ1-5; 10 bases map to TRBD1. The CDR3 covers 16 residues. CDR1 ENHRY and CDR2 SYGVKD come from the germline V gene.

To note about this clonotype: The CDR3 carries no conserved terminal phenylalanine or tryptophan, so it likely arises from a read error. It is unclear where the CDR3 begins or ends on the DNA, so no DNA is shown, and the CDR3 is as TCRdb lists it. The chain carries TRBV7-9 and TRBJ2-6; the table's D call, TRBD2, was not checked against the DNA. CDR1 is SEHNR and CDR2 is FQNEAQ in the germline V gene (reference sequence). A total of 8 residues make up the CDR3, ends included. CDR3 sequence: CASSHKGL.

The CDR3 protein is CASSLNGIDTQYF. As DNA, the CDR3 is TGTGCCAGCAGCCTAAACGGGATAGATACGCAGTATTTT. The rearrangement links TRBV7-3 to TRBJ2-3; D might be TRBD2 (5 bases). Germline CDR1 SGHTA, CDR2 FQGTGA. Trimming pared 5 bases from V and 5 bases from J, leaving 11 bases between. The CDR3 runs 13 residues. Full variable domain (rest looked up from reference TRBV7-3 and TRBJ2-3): GAGVSQTPSNKVTEKGKYVELRCDPISGHTALYWYRQSLGQGPEFLIYFQGTGAADDSGLPNDRFFAVRPEGSVSTLKIQRTERGDSAVYLCASSLNGIDTQYFGPGTRLTVL.

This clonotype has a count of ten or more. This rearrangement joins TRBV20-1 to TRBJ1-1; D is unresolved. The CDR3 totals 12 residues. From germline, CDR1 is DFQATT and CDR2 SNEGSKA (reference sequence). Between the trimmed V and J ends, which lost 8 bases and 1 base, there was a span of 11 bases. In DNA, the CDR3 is TGCAGTCCACTCGGTCGGAACACTGAAGCTTTCTTT. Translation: CSPLGRNTEAFF.

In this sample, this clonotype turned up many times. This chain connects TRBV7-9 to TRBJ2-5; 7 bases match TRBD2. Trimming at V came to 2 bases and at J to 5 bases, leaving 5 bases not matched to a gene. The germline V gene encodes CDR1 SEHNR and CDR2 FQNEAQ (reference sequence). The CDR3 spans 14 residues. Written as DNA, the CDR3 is TGTGCCAGCAGCTTAATGGGACTATTCGAGACCCAGTACTTC. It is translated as CASSLMGLFETQYF.

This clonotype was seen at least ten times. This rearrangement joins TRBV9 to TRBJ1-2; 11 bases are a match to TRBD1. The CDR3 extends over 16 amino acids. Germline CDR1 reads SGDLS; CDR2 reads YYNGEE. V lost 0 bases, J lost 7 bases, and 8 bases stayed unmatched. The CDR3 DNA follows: TGTGCCAGCAGCGTAGGGACAGGGGGCGTCAGGGGTGGCTACACCTTC. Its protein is CASSVGTGGVRGGYTF. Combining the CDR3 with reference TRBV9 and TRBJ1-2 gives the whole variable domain DSGVTQTPKHLITATGQRVTLRCSPRSGDLSVYWYQQSLDQGLQFLIQYYNGEERAKGNILERFSAQQFPDLHSELNLSSLELGDSALYFCASSVGTGGVRGGYTFGSGTRLTVV.

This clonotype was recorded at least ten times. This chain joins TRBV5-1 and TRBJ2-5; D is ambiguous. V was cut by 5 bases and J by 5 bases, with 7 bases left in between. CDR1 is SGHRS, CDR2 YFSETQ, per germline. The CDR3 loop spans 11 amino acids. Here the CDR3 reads CASRNGETQYF. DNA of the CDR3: TGCGCCAGCAGGAATGGTGAGACCCAGTACTTC.

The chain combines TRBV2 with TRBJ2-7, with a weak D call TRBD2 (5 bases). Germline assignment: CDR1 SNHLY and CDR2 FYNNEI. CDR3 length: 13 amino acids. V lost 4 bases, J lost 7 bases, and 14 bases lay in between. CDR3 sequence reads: CASSGGLSMEQYF. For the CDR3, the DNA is TGTGCCAGCAGTGGCGGGCTCTCTATGGAGCAGTACTTC. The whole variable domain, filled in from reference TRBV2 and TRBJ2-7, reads EPEVTQTPSHQVTQMGQEVILRCVPISNHLYFYWYRQILGQKVEFLVSFYNNEISEKSEIFDDQFSVERPDGSNFTLKIRSTKLEDSAMYFCASSGGLSMEQYFGPGTRLTVT.

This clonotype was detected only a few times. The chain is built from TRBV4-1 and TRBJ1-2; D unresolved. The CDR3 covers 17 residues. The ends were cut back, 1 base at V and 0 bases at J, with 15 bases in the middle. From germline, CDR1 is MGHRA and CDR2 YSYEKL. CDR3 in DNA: TGCGCCAGCAGCCAAGTCCAGACCCCTCTTACTAACTATGGCTACACCTTC. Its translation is CASSQVQTPLTNYGYTF.